Included here is one TCR beta chain sequence, with context. Its antigen remains unidentified. The source of the sample is a study of blood T cells in healthy people across ages. Study-wide results and caveats: Older age went with lower TCR beta diversity per million T cells, in a roughly linear way.

The CDR3 is made up of 15 amino acids. The V and J ends lost 0 bases and 2 bases respectively, with 11 bases between them. Per germline, CDR1 LGHNA and CDR2 YSLEER. Combining a sample-barcoded 5' primer with a J-beta primer mix, a second PCR ran for about 6 to 11 cycles. Carrying 12 random nucleotides, a template-switch adaptor labeled each individual cDNA molecule. TCRdb analysed the 5' RACE reads with MiXCR anew, one entry per CDR3 protein. The sample gives some 800,000 distinct CDR3 sequences, about 42% of which show up once; around 21% is in the top ten. Sequenced: blood. This clonotype originated in a man between 60 and 75 years old in good health. This chain uses TRBV4-3 with TRBJ2-7; the D gene is possibly TRBD1 (6 bases). In DNA form, the CDR3 reads TGCGCCAGCAGCCAAGAGGACAGAAAGACCTACGAGCAGTACTTC. This encodes CASSQEDRKTYEQYF.